This T cell receptor beta chain derives from a study of blood T cell repertoires in COVID-19. Overall study context: COVID-19 samples from acute and convalescent phases originated in the United States, Italy and Spain. PBMCs, B-cell-depleted T cells, or T cells provided the cDNA or gDNA that made up the material.

As processed by the authors: Estimation of nucleated cell counts relied on the amplification of reference gene primers. The repertoire was sequenced with immunoSEQ multiplex PCR; TCRdb's copy has only in-frame clones and lacks some. V and J calls and clone size follow that table, whereas D and trimming were derived from the DNA. The sample lists about 140,000 clones, around 84% occurring once. The sample was peripheral blood. The sequence came from a woman aged 45-60 years with acute or convalescent COVID-19.

Here the CDR3 DNA reads TGTGCCAGCACCAAGGACTACTCCTACGAGCAGTACTTC. This codes for CASTKDYSYEQYF. The V gene is TRBV12-3 or TRBV12-4, the J gene TRBJ2-7; D possibly corresponds to TRBD2 (6 bases). Trimming pared 7 bases from V and 0 bases from J, leaving 10 bases between. This CDR3 contains 13 residues.